This TCR beta chain was profiled in a study of blood T cell repertoires in COVID-19. On the study more broadly: Spain, Italy and the United States supplied samples that represented acute and convalescent COVID-19.

This CDR3 spans 15 amino acids. Trimming removed 9 bases from V and 0 bases from J, with 15 bases in between. From germline, CDR1 is MNHEY and CDR2 SVGAGI. Participant-given clinical history determined each cohort assignment. Recovery meant two consecutive negative NP/OP PCR tests, professional clearance, or resolved symptoms. Here immunoSEQ multiplex PCR was the method, and the copy in TCRdb shows in-frame clones only, minus some. The sample records about 220,000 clones, under 90% being singletons. The sequencing sample was made of PBMCs or T cells enriched from blood (not recorded which). The chain uses TRBV6-5 and TRBJ1-5; D possibly corresponds to TRBD1 (5 bases). This clonotype was sampled from a woman aged 55-75 years who had recovered from COVID-19. CDR3 DNA: TGTGCCAGTCTGGAGACAGCGTATAGCAATCAGCCCCAGCATTTT. Amino acid sequence: CASLETAYSNQPQHF.